A selection of T cell receptor beta chains follows, all from one sample in a study of shared clonotypes between healthy human individuals. Data came from immunoSEQ multiplex PCR; TCRdb stores just in-frame clones and leaves some out. The top ten hold approximately 1.8% of the sample, which has 700,000 or so clones, 72% seen once. Material: memory CD4+ T cells sorted from blood. These TCRs come from a woman under 40 in good health. CDR3s include the opening cysteine and the closing phenylalanine or tryptophan. The order of the fields is CDR3 protein, CDR3 DNA, J gene, V gene, D gene. D genes are given only for firm matches.

CDR3aa: CASSLDPGTGNTIYF
CDR3nt: TGTGCCAGCAGTTTGGACCCCGGCACTGGAAACACCATATATTTT
j_gene: TRBJ1-3
v_gene: TRBV27
d_gene: .

CDR3aa: CASSDRLAGGTDTQYF
CDR3nt: TGTGCCAGCAGTGACCGACTAGCGGGAGGCACAGATACGCAGTATTTT
j_gene: TRBJ2-3
v_gene: TRBV25-1
d_gene: TRBD2

CDR3aa: CASSLQGAGNTEAFF
CDR3nt: TGCGCCAGCAGCTTGCAGGGGGCGGGAAACACTGAAGCTTTCTTT
j_gene: TRBJ1-1
v_gene: TRBV5-1
d_gene: TRBD1

CDR3aa: CSVRDRGTYNEQFF
CDR3nt: TGCAGCGTCCGGGACAGGGGGACCTACAATGAGCAGTTCTTC
j_gene: TRBJ2-1
v_gene: TRBV29-1
d_gene: TRBD1

CDR3aa: CASSVRTDTQYF
CDR3nt: TGTGCCAGCAGCGTCAGGACAGATACGCAGTATTTT
j_gene: TRBJ2-3
v_gene: TRBV9
d_gene: .

CDR3aa: CASSGGGRNTEAFF
CDR3nt: TGCGCCAGCAGCGGAGGGGGTCGAAACACTGAAGCTTTCTTT
j_gene: TRBJ1-1
v_gene: TRBV5-1
d_gene: .

CDR3aa: CASSLPGQTYEQYF
CDR3nt: TGTGCCAGCAGCTTACCGGGACAGACCTACGAGCAGTACTTC
j_gene: TRBJ2-7
v_gene: TRBV27
d_gene: TRBD1

CDR3aa: CASSVTILGPEAFF
CDR3nt: TGTGCCAGCAGTGTCACGATACTGGGTCCTGAAGCTTTCTTT
j_gene: TRBJ1-1
v_gene: TRBV6-1
d_gene: .

CDR3aa: CASSQIHPTGLLAKNIQYF
CDR3nt: TGTGCCAGCTCACAAATACACCCGACGGGACTATTAGCCAAAAACATTCAGTACTTC
j_gene: TRBJ2-4
v_gene: TRBV18
d_gene: TRBD2

CDR3aa: CASSITSGRAFAGELFF
CDR3nt: TGTGCCAGTAGTATAACTAGCGGGAGGGCGTTCGCTGGGGAGCTGTTTTTT
j_gene: TRBJ2-2
v_gene: TRBV19
d_gene: TRBD2

CDR3aa: CASSTGQVLQETQYF
CDR3nt: TGTGCCAGCAGCACGGGACAGGTACTTCAAGAGACCCAGTACTTC
j_gene: TRBJ2-5
v_gene: TRBV4-2
d_gene: TRBD1

CDR3aa: CASSLGGWKPSTGELFF
CDR3nt: TGTGCCAGCAGCTTAGGGGGTTGGAAGCCCTCCACCGGGGAGCTGTTTTTT
j_gene: TRBJ2-2
v_gene: TRBV7-9
d_gene: .

CDR3aa: CASSGGTPETQYF
CDR3nt: TGTGCCAGCAGTGGGGGGACGCCAGAGACCCAGTACTTC
j_gene: TRBJ2-5
v_gene: TRBV28
d_gene: .

CDR3aa: CASSLAGTGGFYEQYF
CDR3nt: TGTGCCAGCAGCTTAGCCGGGACAGGGGGCTTCTACGAGCAGTACTTC
j_gene: TRBJ2-7
v_gene: TRBV7-8
d_gene: TRBD1

CDR3aa: CAWTGQGVETQYF
CDR3nt: TGTGCCTGGACGGGACAGGGGGTGGAGACCCAGTACTTC
j_gene: TRBJ2-5
v_gene: TRBV30
d_gene: TRBD1

CDR3aa: CASSAGQGAMTDTQYF
CDR3nt: TGCGCCAGCAGCGCAGGACAGGGGGCGATGACAGATACGCAGTATTTT
j_gene: TRBJ2-3
v_gene: TRBV5-1
d_gene: TRBD1

CDR3aa: CASSVSRRYEQYF
CDR3nt: TGTGCCAGCAGTGTGTCCAGGAGATACGAGCAGTACTTC
j_gene: TRBJ2-7
v_gene: TRBV27
d_gene: .

CDR3aa: CASSPGSAGAKTQYF
CDR3nt: TGTGCCAGCAGCCCCGGATCGGCGGGAGCAAAGACCCAGTACTTC
j_gene: TRBJ2-5
v_gene: TRBV6-5
d_gene: TRBD2